The clone carrying this TCR beta chain turned up a few times. What it binds is not known. This sample is part of a study of response to subunit inactivated influenza vaccine. CDR3 length: 13 amino acids. V lost 1 base and J lost 3, with 6 bases in between. TCRdb called the RT-PCR reads again in MiXCR, with one record for every CDR3 protein. Of fewer than 650,000 distinct CDR3 sequences detected, 10% to 15% appear once; the ten largest clones hold approximately 14%. Findings of the study overall: There was a suggestion from the authors that each seasonal influenza vaccination recruits few new T cells.

The gene calls are TRBV12-3 or TRBV12-4 and TRBJ1-2; the D is unclear. Material: PBMCs from blood, obtained roughly 45 days after vaccination. This receptor was obtained from a man between 50 and 59 years old who received an inactivated influenza vaccine. The CDR3 region is CASSLGSDYGYTF. Written as DNA, the CDR3 is TGTGCCAGCAGTTTAGGCAGCGACTATGGCTACACCTTC.